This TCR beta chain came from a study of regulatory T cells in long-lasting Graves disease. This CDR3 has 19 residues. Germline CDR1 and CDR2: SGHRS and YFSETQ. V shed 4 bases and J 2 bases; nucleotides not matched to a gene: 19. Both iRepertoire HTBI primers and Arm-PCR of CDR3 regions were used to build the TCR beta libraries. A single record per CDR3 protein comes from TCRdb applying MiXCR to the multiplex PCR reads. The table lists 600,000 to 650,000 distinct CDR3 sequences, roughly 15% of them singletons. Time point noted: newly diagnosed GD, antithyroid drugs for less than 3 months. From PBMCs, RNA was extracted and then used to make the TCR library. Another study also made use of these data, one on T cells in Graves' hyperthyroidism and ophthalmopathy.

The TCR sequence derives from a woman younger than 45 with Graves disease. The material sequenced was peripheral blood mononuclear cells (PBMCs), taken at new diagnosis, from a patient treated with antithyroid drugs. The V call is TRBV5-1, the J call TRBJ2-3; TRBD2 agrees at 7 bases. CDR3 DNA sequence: TGCGCCAGCAGCCGGCGGAACAGAGCCGGGACTACCAACACAGATACGCAGTATTTT. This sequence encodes CASSRRNRAGTTNTDTQYF.